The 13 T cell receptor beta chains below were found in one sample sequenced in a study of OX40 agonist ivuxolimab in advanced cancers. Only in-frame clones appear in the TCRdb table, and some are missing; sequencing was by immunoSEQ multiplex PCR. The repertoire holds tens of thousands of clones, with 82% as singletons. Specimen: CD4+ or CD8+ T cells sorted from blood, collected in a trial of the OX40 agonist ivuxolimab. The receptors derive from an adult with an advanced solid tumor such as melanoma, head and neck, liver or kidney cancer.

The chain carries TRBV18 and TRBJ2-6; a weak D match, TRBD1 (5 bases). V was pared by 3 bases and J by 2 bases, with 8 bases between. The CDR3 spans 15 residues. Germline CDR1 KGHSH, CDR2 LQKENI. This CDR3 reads CASSPREAGANVLTF. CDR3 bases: TGTGCCAGCTCACCCAGGGAAGCTGGGGCCAACGTCCTGACTTTC.

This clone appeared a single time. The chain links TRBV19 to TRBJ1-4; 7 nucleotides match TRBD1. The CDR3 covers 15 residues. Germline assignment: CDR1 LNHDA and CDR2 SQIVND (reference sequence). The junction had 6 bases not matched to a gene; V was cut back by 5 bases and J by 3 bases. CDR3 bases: TGTGCCAGTAGTCCCTCCGGGACAGCTAATGAAAAACTGTTTTTT. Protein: CASSPSGTANEKLFF.

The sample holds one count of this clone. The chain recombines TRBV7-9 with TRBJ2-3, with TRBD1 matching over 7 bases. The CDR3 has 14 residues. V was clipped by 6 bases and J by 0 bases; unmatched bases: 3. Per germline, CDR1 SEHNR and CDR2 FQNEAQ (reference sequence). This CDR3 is CASSPGQSTDTQYF. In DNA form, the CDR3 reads TGTGCCAGCAGTCCGGGACAGAGCACAGATACGCAGTATTTT.

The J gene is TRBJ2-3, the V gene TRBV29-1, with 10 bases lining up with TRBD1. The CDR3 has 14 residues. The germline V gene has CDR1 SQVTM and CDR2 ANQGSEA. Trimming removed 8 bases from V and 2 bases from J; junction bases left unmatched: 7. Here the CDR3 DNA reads TGCAGCACCCGGGGACAGGGGATCACAGATACGCAGTATTTT. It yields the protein CSTRGQGITDTQYF.

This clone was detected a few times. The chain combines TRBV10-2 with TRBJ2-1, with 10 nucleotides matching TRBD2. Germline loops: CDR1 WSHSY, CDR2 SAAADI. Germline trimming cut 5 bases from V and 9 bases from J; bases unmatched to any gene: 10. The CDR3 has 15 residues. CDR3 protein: CASSPGLAGVVEQFF. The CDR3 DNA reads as TGCGCCAGCAGTCCCGGGCTAGCGGGAGTTGTTGAGCAGTTCTTC.

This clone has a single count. This CDR3 reads CASSHRTSGYLVTQYF. DNA of the CDR3: TGTGCCAGCAGTCATCGAACTAGCGGGTACCTAGTGACCCAGTACTTC. This chain uses TRBV11-2 with TRBJ2-5; TRBD2 matches 9 bases. The CDR3 is 16 residues long. Germline assignment: CDR1 SGHAT and CDR2 FQNNGV. The V and J ends lost 6 bases and 7 bases, in that order; junction bases with no gene match: 15.

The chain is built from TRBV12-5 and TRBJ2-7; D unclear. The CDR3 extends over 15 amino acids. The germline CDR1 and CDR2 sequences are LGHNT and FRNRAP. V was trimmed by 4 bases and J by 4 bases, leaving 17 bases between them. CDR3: CASGYGSAALYEQYF. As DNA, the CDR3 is TGTGCTAGTGGTTATGGTTCAGCCGCTCTATACGAGCAGTACTTC.

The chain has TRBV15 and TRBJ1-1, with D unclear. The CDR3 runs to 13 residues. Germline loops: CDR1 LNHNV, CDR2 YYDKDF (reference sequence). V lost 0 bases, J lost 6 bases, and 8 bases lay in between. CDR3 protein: CATSRDRTSEAFF. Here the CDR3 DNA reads TGTGCCACCAGCAGAGATCGGACTTCTGAAGCTTTCTTT.

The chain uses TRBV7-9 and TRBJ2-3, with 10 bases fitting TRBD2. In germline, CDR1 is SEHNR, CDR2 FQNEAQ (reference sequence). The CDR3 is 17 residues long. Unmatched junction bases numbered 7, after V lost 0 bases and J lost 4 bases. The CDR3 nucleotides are TGTGCCAGCAGCTTAGCGCGAGTAGCGGGGGGCGCAGATACGCAGTATTTT. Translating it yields CASSLARVAGGADTQYF. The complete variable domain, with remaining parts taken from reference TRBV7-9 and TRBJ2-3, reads DTGVSQNPRHKITKRGQNVTFRCDPISEHNRLYWYRQTLGQGPEFLTYFQNEAQLEKSRLLSDRFSAERPKGSFSTLEIQRTEQGDSAMYLCASSLARVAGGADTQYFGPGTRLTVL.

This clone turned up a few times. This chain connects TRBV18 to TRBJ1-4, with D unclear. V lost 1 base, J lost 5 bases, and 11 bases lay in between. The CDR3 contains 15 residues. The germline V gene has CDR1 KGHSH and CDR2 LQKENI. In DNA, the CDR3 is TGTGCCAGCTCACCACAAGGGCAAGGAAATGAAAAACTGTTTTTT. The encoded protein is CASSPQGQGNEKLFF.

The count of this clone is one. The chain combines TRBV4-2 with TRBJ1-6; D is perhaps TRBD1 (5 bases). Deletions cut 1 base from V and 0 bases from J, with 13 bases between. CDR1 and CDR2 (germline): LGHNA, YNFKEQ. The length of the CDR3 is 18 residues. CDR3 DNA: TGTGCCAGCAGCCAAGCCCAGGGCCAAAGCTCCTATAATTCACCCCTCCACTTT. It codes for CASSQAQGQSSYNSPLHF.

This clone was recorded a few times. The CDR3 loop reads CASSEWGRGNSPLHF. DNA of the CDR3: TGTGCCAGCAGTGAATGGGGCAGGGGGAATTCACCCCTCCACTTT. V is TRBV2 and J is TRBJ1-6, with TRBD1 identical over 7 bases. CDR3 size: 15 residues. The ends lost 2 bases at V and 7 bases at J; junction bases unmatched: 5. Germline CDR1 reads SNHLY; CDR2 reads FYNNEI.

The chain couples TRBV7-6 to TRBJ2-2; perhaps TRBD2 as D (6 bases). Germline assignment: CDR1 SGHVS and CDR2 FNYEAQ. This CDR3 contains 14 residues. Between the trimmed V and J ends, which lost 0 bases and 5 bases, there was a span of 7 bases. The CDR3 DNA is TGTGCCAGCAGCTTAGCGCGGGGAACCGGGGAGCTGTTTTTT. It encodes CASSLARGTGELFF.